The following is a T cell receptor (beta chain) sequence with its context. Antigen unknown. Measured with immunoSEQ multiplex PCR; TCRdb has only the in-frame clones, and not every one. The table shows 8,000 to 10,000 clones, with about three quarters occurring only once. This sample is part of a study of vaccination effects on CD4 cells after COVID-19. The germline CDR1 and CDR2 sequences are MNHEY and SVGEGT. V was clipped by 6 bases and J by 2 bases; unmatched bases: 8. The CDR3 spans 15 residues. Culture proceeded for 10 days, and CD4+ T cells were then isolated. Every participant took two doses of the BNT162b2 or mRNA-1273 vaccine. None of the vaccinated had previously contracted SARS-CoV-2, and their nucleocapsid antibodies tested negative.

The chain recombines TRBV6-2 or TRBV6-3 with TRBJ2-7; 9 nucleotides align to TRBD1. The sample in question was CD4+ T cells from PBMCs cultured without peptide, obtained after COVID-19 vaccination. The clonotype was recovered from a human donor who received a COVID-19 vaccine. CDR3 coding DNA: TGTGCCAGCAGCTTCCCGGGACAGGGAACCTACGAGCAGTACTTC. This translates into CASSFPGQGTYEQYF.